These 10 T cell receptor beta chains were all obtained from the same sample, sequenced in a study of beta chain features in type 1 diabetes. Reverse transcribing all isolated RNA meant expressed TCRB transcripts were sequenced. Clones were read by immunoSEQ multiplex PCR, and TCRdb kept only the in-frame ones, dropping some. The sample lists approximately 400,000 clones; around 16% were seen once. Sequencing was done on a sample of naive CD4+ T cells from blood. These receptors originate from a woman between 18 and 29 years old in good health.

The CDR3 coding sequence is TGCGCCAGCAGCAATGACAGGGGCTACGAGCAGTACTTC. Residues: CASSNDRGYEQYF. The J gene is TRBJ2-7, the V gene TRBV10-1; 8 bases line up with TRBD1. Germline V CDR1 and CDR2: WNHNN, SYGVQD (reference sequence). After removal of 6 bases from V and 3 bases from J, the junction contained 4 bases not matched to a gene. CDR3 length: 13 residues.

This rearrangement joins TRBV7-9 to TRBJ2-4; 14 bases match TRBD2. CDR1 and CDR2 (germline): SEHNR, FQNEAQ (reference sequence). V lost 5 bases, J lost 4 bases, and 7 bases stayed unmatched. The CDR3 covers 17 residues. The CDR3 spells CASSLWTSGRIKNIQYF. The CDR3 region has the DNA TGTGCCAGCAGCCTGTGGACTAGCGGGAGGATTAAAAACATTCAGTACTTC.

The chain recombines TRBV29-1 with TRBJ2-7; 9 bases line up with TRBD1. The CDR3 has 15 amino acids. With 1 base clipped from V and 1 base from J, the junction kept 5 bases outside the gene matches. From germline, CDR1 is SQVTM and CDR2 ANQGSEA. In DNA, the CDR3 is TGCAGCGTTGAAGGTGGGACAGGGATGTCCTACGAGCAGTACTTC. Its translation: CSVEGGTGMSYEQYF.

The V and J genes are TRBV5-1 and TRBJ2-7; D is perhaps TRBD2 (5 bases). Trimming shortened V by 5 bases and J by 7 bases, and 10 bases separated the two germline ends. Germline V gives CDR1 SGHRS, CDR2 YFSETQ. The CDR3 is 11 amino acids. The DNA of the CDR3 is TGCGCCAGCAGAGGGTCGGGGGAGCAGTACTTC. It codes for CASRGSGEQYF.

The chain links TRBV5-1 to TRBJ1-2; D ambiguous. Trimming pared 0 bases from V and 10 bases from J, leaving 13 bases between. Germline CDR1 is SGHRS and CDR2 is YFSETQ. This CDR3 has 13 residues. DNA for the CDR3: TGCGCCAGCAGCTTGGCCACCGTCGCGGACTACACCTTC. Translating it yields CASSLATVADYTF.

This clone was seen a few times. The V and J genes are TRBV7-2 and TRBJ2-7, with TRBD2 matching 9 bases. J was trimmed by 1 base and V by 5 bases; bases with no gene match: 6. The CDR3 spans 15 residues. Germline V gene sequence: CDR1 SGHTA, CDR2 FQGNSA. CDR3 sequence (DNA): TGTGCCAGCAGCCAACCGGGACTAGCTTCCTACGAGCAGTACTTC. It codes for CASSQPGLASYEQYF.

This clone was detected only a few times. This rearrangement joins TRBV14 to TRBJ2-5, with D unresolved. The CDR3 sequence is 16 residues long. V dropped 0 bases and J dropped 1 base, with 12 bases sitting between them. Germline lookup yields CDR1 SGHDN and CDR2 FVKESK. Written as DNA, the CDR3 is TGTGCCAGCAGCCAAGAGGGCCAGCTATTCCAAGAGACCCAGTACTTC. Its translation is CASSQEGQLFQETQYF.

The rearrangement links TRBV18 to TRBJ2-1; TRBD2 matches 10 bases. This CDR3 has 14 amino acids. Unmatched junction bases numbered 6, after V lost 4 bases and J lost 9 bases. The V gene's germline CDR1 is KGHSH and CDR2 LQKENI. The CDR3 reads CASSQQREGTEQFF. DNA of the CDR3: TGTGCCAGCTCACAGCAGCGGGAGGGCACTGAGCAGTTCTTC.

This clone was recorded a few times. The genes are TRBV4-3 and TRBJ2-4; D perhaps matches TRBD1 (5 bases). Germline V gene data show CDR1 as LGHNA and CDR2 as YSLEER. This CDR3 spans 15 amino acids. Trimming stripped 1 base from V and 0 bases from J, with 7 bases between. The CDR3 DNA is TGCGCCAGCAGCCAAGGACAGCTAGCCAAAAACATTCAGTACTTC. Its translation: CASSQGQLAKNIQYF.

As to this clone: The sample contains more than one DNA sequence encoding this CDR3. The chain is built from TRBV7-3 and TRBJ2-3; D possibly corresponds to TRBD2 (5 bases). Trimming removed 1 base at V and 2 bases at J, with 13 bases between. CDR3 size: 16 residues. Germline-derived CDR1 and CDR2 are SGHTA and FQGTGA. The CDR3 loop reads CASSLNSGRATDTQYF. CDR3 nucleotides: TGTGCCAGCAGCTTAAACAGCGGAAGGGCCACAGATACGCAGTATTTT.